Below, 10 T cell receptor beta chains from the same sample are listed, as sequenced in a study of response to subunit inactivated influenza vaccine. One entry per CDR3 protein results from TCRdb running MiXCR on the RT-PCR reads. The sample lists 700,000 to 800,000 distinct CDR3 sequences, around a sixth occurring once. The sequences come from PBMCs from blood, collected roughly 5 days after vaccination. These receptors came from a middle-aged man who received an inactivated influenza vaccine.

On this clonotype itself: A much more abundant neighbour one base away suggests this may be a read error. This chain uses TRBV7-2 with TRBJ2-1, with a weak D call TRBD2 (6 bases). This CDR3 comprises 15 residues. V was clipped by 4 bases and J by 7 bases, with 17 bases between them. The germline V gene encodes CDR1 SGHTA and CDR2 FQGNSA. This chain's CDR3 is CASSSQVRTTNEQFF. CDR3 in DNA: TGTGCCAGCAGCTCACAGGTCAGGACTACAAATGAGCAGTTCTTC.

This clonotype turned up a few times. The J gene is TRBJ1-2, the V gene TRBV9; TRBD1 is a possible D gene (5 bases). CDR3 length equals 14 residues. CDR1 SGDLS and CDR2 YYNGEE come from the germline V gene. Trimming left V 4 bases short and J 4 bases short, with 14 bases between. CDR3 amino acids: CASSQTGTFYGYTF. Written as DNA, the CDR3 is TGTGCCAGCAGCCAAACCGGGACCTTCTATGGCTACACCTTC.

The rearrangement links TRBV4-1 to TRBJ2-5, with TRBD2 identical over 7 bases. CDR1 MGHRA and CDR2 YSYEKL come from the germline V gene. The CDR3 is made up of 17 amino acids. The junction had 11 bases not matched to a gene; V was cut back by 1 base and J by 3 bases. CDR3 nucleotides: TGCGCCAGCAGCCAAGCGACTAGCCCCCCGTGGGAAGAGACCCAGTACTTC. Encoded protein: CASSQATSPPWEETQYF.

This chain's CDR3 is CASSGTGREGYTF. The CDR3 DNA reads as TGTGCCAGCAGTGGGACAGGGAGGGAAGGCTACACCTTC. This sequence joins TRBV12-3 or TRBV12-4 and TRBJ1-2; 9 bases align to TRBD1. The CDR3 runs to 13 residues. Trimming cost V 5 bases and J 8 bases; bases outside gene matches: 6.

Many counts were recorded for this clonotype. V and J are TRBV4-3 and TRBJ2-7, with D possibly TRBD1 on 5 matching bases. The V end was cut by 0 bases, the J end by 6 bases, with 18 bases between. The CDR3 runs 16 residues. CDR1 is LGHNA and CDR2 is YSLEER in the germline V gene. The CDR3 reads CASSQDFVTPTAEQYF. Here the CDR3 DNA reads TGCGCCAGCAGCCAAGATTTTGTGACACCGACAGCCGAGCAGTACTTC.

As concerns this clonotype: A read error may account for a junction end that differs from germline. The chain has TRBV6-2 or TRBV6-3 and TRBJ2-7, with 7 bases lining up with TRBD1. CDR1 MNHEY and CDR2 SVGEGT come from the germline V gene. The CDR3 is made up of 13 amino acids. CDR3 region: CASSYSDRDGGHF. As DNA, the CDR3 is TGTGCCAGCAGTTACTCTGACAGGGACGGCGGTCACTTC.

J is TRBJ1-1 and V is TRBV2; weak D call: TRBD1 (6 bases). Germline V gene sequence: CDR1 SNHLY, CDR2 FYNNEI. This CDR3 is built from 14 residues. V was trimmed by 4 bases and J by 1 base, leaving 10 bases between them. CDR3 region: CASSARGANTEAFF. The CDR3 nucleotides read TGTGCCAGCAGTGCCCGGGGGGCGAACACTGAAGCTTTCTTT.

This clonotype was counted ten times or more. This chain joins TRBV27 and TRBJ2-2; a weak D match, TRBD2 (6 bases). There are 14 residues in the CDR3. Germline CDR1 MNHEY, CDR2 SMNVEV (reference sequence). The V end was cut by 2 bases, the J end by 6 bases, with 10 bases between. This chain's CDR3 is CASSLKWGAGELFF. CDR3 bases: TGTGCCAGCAGTTTAAAGTGGGGGGCCGGGGAGCTGTTTTTT.

This clonotype was recorded a few times. This chain joins TRBV7-2 and TRBJ2-1; D ambiguous. The CDR3 covers 12 residues. The V and J ends lost 5 bases and 9 bases respectively, with 11 bases between them. From germline, CDR1 is SGHTA and CDR2 FQGNSA. CDR3 coding DNA: TGTGCCAGCAGCCCCAACTGGGCTGAGCAGTTCTTC. Translated: CASSPNWAEQFF.

The rearrangement joins TRBV29-1 to TRBJ2-7; D is perhaps TRBD2 (5 bases). The CDR3 is 13 amino acids. Germline-derived CDR1 and CDR2 are SQVTM and ANQGSEA. Trimming removed 3 bases from V and 7 bases from J, with 16 bases in between. CDR3 sequence reads: CSVEVEVPGEQYF. The DNA of the CDR3 is TGCAGCGTTGAGGTCGAAGTACCGGGGGAGCAGTACTTC.